The entry below describes one T cell receptor (beta chain). The data were obtained in a study of T cell responses to AZD1222 COVID-19 vaccine. Germline assignment: CDR1 MNHEY and CDR2 SVGAGI. The CDR3 runs to 12 residues. The ends lost 6 bases at V and 4 bases at J; junction bases unmatched: 1. Profiled with immunoSEQ multiplex PCR; TCRdb holds only in-frame clones, not every one. The sample records some 71,000 clones, about 83% being singletons. The source is an adult in good health. The genes are TRBV6-5 and TRBJ1-1, with TRBD1 matching 8 bases. Sequenced material: peripheral blood, taken on day 0 of AZD1222 vaccination. Here the CDR3 reads CASRGTGTEAFF. CDR3 bases: TGTGCCAGCAGAGGGACAGGCACTGAAGCTTTCTTT.